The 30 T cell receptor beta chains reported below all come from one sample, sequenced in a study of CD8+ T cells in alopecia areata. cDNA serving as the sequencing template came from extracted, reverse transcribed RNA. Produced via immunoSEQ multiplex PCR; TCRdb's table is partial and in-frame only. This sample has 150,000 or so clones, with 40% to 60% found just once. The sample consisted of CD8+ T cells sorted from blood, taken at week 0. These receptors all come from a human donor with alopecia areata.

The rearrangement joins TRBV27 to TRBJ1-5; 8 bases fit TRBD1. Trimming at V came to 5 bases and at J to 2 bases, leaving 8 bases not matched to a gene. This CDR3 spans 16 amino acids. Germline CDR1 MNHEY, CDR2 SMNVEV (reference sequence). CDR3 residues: CASSPISDRGNQPQHF. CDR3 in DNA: TGTGCCAGCAGTCCTATTTCGGACAGGGGCAATCAGCCCCAGCATTTT.

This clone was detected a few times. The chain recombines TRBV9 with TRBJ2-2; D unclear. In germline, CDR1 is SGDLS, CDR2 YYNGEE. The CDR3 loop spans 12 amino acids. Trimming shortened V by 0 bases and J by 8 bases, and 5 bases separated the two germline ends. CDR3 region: CASSVAVGELFF. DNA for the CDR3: TGTGCCAGCAGCGTAGCTGTGGGGGAGCTGTTTTTT.

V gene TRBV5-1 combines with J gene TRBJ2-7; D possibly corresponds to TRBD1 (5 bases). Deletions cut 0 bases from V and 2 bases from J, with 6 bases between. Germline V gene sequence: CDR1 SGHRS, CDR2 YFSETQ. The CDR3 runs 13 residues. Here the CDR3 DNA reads TGCGCCAGCAGCTTGGGGGGCACCTACGAGCAGTACTTC. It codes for CASSLGGTYEQYF. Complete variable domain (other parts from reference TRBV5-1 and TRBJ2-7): KAGVTQTPRYLIKTRGQQVTLSCSPISGHRSVSWYQQTPGQGLQFLFEYFSETQRNKGNFPGRFSGRQFSNSRSEMNVSTLELGDSALYLCASSLGGTYEQYFGPGTRLTVT.

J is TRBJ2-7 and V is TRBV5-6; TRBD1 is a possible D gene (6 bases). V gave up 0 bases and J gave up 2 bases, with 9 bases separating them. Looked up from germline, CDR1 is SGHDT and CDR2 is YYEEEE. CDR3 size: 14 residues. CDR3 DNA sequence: TGTGCCAGCAGCTTGGGACAGGTCACCTACGAGCAGTACTTC. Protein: CASSLGQVTYEQYF.

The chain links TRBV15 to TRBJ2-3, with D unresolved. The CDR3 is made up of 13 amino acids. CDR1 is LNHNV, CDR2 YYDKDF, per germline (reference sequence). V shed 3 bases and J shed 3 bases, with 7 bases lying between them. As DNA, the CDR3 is TGTGCCACCAGCAGGACCGCGACAGATACGCAGTATTTT. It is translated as CATSRTATDTQYF.

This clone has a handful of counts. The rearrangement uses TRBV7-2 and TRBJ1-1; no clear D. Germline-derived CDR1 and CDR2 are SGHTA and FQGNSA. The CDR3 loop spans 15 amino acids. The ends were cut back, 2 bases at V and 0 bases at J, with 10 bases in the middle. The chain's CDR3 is CASSLTRGMNTEAFF. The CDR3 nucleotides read TGTGCCAGCAGCTTAACGCGAGGTATGAACACTGAAGCTTTCTTT.

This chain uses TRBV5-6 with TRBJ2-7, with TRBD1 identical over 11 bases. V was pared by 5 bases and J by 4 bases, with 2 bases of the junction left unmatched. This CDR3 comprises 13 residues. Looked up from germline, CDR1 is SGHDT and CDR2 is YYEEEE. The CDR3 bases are TGTGCCAGCAGAGGGACAGGGGGGTACGAGCAGTACTTC. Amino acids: CASRGTGGYEQYF.

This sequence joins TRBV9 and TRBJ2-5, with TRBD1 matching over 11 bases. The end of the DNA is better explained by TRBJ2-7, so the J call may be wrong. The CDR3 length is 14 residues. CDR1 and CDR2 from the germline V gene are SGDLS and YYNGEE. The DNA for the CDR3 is TGTGCCAGCAGCGCCGGGACAGGGGGTTACGAGCAGTACTTC. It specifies CASSAGTGGYEQYF.

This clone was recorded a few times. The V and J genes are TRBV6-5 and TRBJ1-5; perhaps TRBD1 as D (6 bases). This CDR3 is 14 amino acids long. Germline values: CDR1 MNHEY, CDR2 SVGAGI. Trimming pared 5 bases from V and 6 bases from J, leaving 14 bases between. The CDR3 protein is CASSNPGVGQPQHF. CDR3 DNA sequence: TGTGCCAGCAGTAATCCAGGGGTGGGTCAGCCCCAGCATTTT.

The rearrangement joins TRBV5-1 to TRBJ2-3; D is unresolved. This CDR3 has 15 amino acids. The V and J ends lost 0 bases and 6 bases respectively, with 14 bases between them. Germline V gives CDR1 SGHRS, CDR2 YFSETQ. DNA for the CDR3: TGCGCCAGCAGCTTGGGACCAAACCGTGGGGATACGCAGTATTTT. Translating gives CASSLGPNRGDTQYF. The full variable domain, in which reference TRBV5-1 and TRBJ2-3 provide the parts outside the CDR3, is KAGVTQTPRYLIKTRGQQVTLSCSPISGHRSVSWYQQTPGQGLQFLFEYFSETQRNKGNFPGRFSGRQFSNSRSEMNVSTLELGDSALYLCASSLGPNRGDTQYFGPGTRLTVL.

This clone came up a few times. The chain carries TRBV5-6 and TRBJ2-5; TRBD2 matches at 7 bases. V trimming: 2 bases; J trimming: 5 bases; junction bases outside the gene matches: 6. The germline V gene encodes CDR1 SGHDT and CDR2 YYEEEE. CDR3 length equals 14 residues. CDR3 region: CASSLSGGRETQYF. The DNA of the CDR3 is TGTGCCAGCAGCTTATCCGGGGGGAGGGAGACCCAGTACTTC.

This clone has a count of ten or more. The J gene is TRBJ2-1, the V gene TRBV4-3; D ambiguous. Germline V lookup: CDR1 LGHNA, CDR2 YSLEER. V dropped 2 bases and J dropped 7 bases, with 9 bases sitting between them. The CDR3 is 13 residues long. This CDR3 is CASSQFLQNEQFF. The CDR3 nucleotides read TGCGCCAGCAGCCAATTTCTGCAGAATGAGCAGTTCTTC.

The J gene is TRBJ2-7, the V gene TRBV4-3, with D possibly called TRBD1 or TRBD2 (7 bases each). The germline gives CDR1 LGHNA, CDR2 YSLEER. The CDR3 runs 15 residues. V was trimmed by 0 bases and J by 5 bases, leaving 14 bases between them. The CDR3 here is CASSQEGGGANEQYF. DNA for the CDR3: TGCGCCAGCAGCCAAGAGGGAGGGGGCGCGAACGAGCAGTACTTC.

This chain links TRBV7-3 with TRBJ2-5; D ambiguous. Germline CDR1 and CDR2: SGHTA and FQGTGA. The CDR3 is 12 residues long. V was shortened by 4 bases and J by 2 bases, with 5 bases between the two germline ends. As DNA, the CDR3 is TGTGCCAGCAGCTCCGATCAAGAGACCCAGTACTTC. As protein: CASSSDQETQYF.

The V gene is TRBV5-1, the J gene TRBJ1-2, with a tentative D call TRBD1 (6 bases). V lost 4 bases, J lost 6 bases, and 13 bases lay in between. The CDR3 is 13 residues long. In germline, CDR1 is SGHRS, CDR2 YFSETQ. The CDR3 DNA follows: TGCGCCAGCAGCCCCGGGCAGGGGAATGGCTACACCTTC. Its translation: CASSPGQGNGYTF.

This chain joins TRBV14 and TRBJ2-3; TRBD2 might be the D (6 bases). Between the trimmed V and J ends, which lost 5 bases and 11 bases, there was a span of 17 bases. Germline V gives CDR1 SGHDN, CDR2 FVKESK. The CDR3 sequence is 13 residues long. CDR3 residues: CASSDRDFEGQYF. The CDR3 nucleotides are TGTGCCAGCAGCGACCGGGACTTCGAGGGGCAGTATTTT.

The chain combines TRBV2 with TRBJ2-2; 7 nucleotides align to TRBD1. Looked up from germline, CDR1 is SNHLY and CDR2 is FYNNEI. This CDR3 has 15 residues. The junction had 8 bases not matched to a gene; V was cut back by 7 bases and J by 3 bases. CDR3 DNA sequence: TGTGCCAGCACTACGACAGGGTCACACACCGGGGAGCTGTTTTTT. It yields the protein CASTTTGSHTGELFF.

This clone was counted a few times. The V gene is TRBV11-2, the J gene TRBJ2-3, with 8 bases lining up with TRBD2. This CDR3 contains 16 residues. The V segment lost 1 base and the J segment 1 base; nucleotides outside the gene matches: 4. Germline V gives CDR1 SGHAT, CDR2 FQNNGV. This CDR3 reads CASSLVGGAGTDTQYF. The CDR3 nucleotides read TGTGCCAGCAGCTTAGTCGGGGGGGCGGGCACAGATACGCAGTATTTT.

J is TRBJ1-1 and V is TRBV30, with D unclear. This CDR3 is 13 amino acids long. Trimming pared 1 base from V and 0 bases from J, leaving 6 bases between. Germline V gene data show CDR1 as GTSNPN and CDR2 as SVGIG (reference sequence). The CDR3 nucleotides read TGTGCCTGGAGTGGTTATATGAACACTGAAGCTTTCTTT. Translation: CAWSGYMNTEAFF.

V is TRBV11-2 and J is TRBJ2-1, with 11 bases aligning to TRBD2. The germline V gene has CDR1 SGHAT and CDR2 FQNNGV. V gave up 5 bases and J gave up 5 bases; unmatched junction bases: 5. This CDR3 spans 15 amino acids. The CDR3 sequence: CASSPPGLADNEQFF. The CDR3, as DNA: TGTGCCAGCAGCCCTCCGGGACTAGCGGACAATGAGCAGTTCTTC. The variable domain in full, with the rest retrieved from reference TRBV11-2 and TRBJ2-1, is EAGVAQSPRYKIIEKRQSVAFWCNPISGHATLYWYQQILGQGPKLLIQFQNNGVVDDSQLPKDRFSAERLKGVDSTLKIQPAKLEDSAVYLCASSPPGLADNEQFFGPGTRLTVL.

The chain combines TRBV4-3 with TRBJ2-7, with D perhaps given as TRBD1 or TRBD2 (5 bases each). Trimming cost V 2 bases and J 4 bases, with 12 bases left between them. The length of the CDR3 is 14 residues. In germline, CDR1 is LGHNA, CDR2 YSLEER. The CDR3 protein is CASSQSRGNYEQYF. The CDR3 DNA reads TGCGCCAGCAGCCAATCGAGGGGTAATTACGAGCAGTACTTC.

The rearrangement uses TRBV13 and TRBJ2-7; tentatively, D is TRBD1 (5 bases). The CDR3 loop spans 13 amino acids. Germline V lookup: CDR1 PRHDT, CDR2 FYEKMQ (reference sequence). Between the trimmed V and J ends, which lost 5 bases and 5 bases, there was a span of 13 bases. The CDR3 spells CASSQTSGNEQYF. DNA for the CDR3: TGTGCCAGCAGCCAGACCTCAGGGAACGAGCAGTACTTC.

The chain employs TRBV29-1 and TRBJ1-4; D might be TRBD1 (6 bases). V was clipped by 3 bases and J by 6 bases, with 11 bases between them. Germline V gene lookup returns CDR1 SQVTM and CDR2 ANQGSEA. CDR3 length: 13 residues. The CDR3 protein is CSVEVRTDEKLFF. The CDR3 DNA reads TGCAGCGTTGAGGTTCGGACAGATGAAAAACTGTTTTTT.

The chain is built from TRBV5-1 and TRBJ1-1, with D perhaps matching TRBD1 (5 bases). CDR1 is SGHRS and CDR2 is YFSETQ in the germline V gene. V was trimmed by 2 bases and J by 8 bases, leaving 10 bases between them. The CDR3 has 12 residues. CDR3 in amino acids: CASSFAGWEAFF. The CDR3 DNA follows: TGCGCCAGCAGCTTTGCAGGGTGGGAAGCTTTCTTT. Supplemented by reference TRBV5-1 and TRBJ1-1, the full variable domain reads KAGVTQTPRYLIKTRGQQVTLSCSPISGHRSVSWYQQTPGQGLQFLFEYFSETQRNKGNFPGRFSGRQFSNSRSEMNVSTLELGDSALYLCASSFAGWEAFFGQGTRLTVV.

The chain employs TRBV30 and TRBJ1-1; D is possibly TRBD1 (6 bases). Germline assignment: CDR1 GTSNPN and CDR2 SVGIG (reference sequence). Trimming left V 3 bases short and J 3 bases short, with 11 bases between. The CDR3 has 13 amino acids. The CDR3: CAWRTGLDTEAFF. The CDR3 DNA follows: TGTGCCTGGAGAACAGGGTTGGACACTGAAGCTTTCTTT.

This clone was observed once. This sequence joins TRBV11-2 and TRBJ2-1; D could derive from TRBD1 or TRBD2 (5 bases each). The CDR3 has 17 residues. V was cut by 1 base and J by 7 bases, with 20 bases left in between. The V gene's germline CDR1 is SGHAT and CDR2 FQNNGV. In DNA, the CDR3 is TGTGCCAGCAGCTTAGTGAGGGTTCAGAGGGACCTTAATGAGCAGTTCTTC. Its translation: CASSLVRVQRDLNEQFF.

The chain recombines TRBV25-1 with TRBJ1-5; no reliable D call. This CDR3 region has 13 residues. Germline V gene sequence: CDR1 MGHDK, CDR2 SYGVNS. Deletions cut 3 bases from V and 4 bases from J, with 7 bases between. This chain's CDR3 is CASSDGFNQPQHF. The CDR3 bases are TGTGCCAGCAGTGATGGCTTTAATCAGCCCCAGCATTTT.

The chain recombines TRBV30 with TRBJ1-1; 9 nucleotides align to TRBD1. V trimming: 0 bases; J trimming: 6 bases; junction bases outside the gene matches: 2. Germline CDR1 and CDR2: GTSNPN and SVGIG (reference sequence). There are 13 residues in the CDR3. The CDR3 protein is CAWSVQGAAEAFF. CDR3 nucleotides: TGTGCCTGGAGTGTACAGGGGGCGGCTGAAGCTTTCTTT.

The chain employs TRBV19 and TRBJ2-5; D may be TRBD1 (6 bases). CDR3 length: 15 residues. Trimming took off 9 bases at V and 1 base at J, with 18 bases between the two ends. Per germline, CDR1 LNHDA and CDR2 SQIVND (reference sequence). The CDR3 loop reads CARHACTGFQETQYF. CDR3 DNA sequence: TGTGCCAGACACGCTTGTACAGGGTTCCAAGAGACCCAGTACTTC.

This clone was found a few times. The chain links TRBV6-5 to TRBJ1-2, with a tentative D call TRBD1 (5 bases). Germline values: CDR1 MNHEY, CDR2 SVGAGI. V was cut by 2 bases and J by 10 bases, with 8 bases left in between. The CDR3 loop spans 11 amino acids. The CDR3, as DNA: TGTGCCAGCAGTTACGGACAATACTACACCTTC. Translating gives CASSYGQYYTF.